This T cell receptor (beta chain) was documented in a study of blood T cells in healthy people across ages. Study observations and caveats: Whereas aged donors had fewer naive CD4+ cells, long-lived donors had more of them and higher diversity. Older age went with lower TCR beta diversity per million T cells, in a roughly linear way.

Each donor gave approximately 9.5 milliliters of peripheral blood. The CDR3 is 13 residues long. CDR1 DFQATT and CDR2 SNEGSKA come from the germline V gene (reference sequence). Note on this clonotype: Antigen: not known.

Together with a sample-barcoded 5' primer, a J-beta primer mix was included in a second PCR lasting roughly 6 to 12 cycles. A single record per CDR3 protein comes from TCRdb applying MiXCR to the 5' RACE reads. Seen here are about 1,400,000 distinct CDR3 sequences, about 40% observed once, and the top ten hold 7.9%. This rearrangement joins TRBV20-1 to TRBJ2-4; D could derive from TRBD1 or TRBD2 (9 bases each). The J call may be mistaken, given a closer DNA end match to TRBJ2-7. Input material: blood. The clonotype was recovered from a woman aged 18-30 years in good health. The CDR3, as DNA: TGCAGTGCTGCGGGAGGGACAGGGTACGAGCAGTACTTC. This translates into CSAAGGTGYEQYF.